The clone carrying this T cell receptor (beta chain) has a handful of counts. Its target is not known. CDR3 length: 19 amino acids. CDR1 is MNHEY and CDR2 is SVGEGT in the germline V gene. Trimming shortened V by 6 bases and J by 0 bases, and 25 bases separated the two germline ends. Ophthalmopathy in the patients scored at least 3 on Clinical Activity Score and at least 4 on NOSPECS grade, lasting under 3 months. Pregnant or lactating patients were excluded, as were those with uncontrolled infection or other autoimmune disease. This entry belongs to a study of T cells in Graves' hyperthyroidism and ophthalmopathy. Study-level points and caveats: Expanded thyroid clonotypes (above 0.001) were mostly also found in blood.

TCR beta CDR3 sequences were amplified from RNA transcripts. The HTBI set primed first-round TCR CDR3 RT-PCR. TCRdb analysed the multiplex PCR reads with MiXCR anew, one entry per CDR3 protein. The sample holds some 490,000 distinct CDR3 sequences, approximately 23% seen once. The sequence came from an older woman with Graves' ophthalmopathy. The chain combines TRBV6-2 or TRBV6-3 with TRBJ2-3; D may be TRBD1 (5 bases). Sample: blood. The CDR3 spells CASRQTLLLGLQSTDTQYF. The CDR3 nucleotides are TGTGCCAGCAGACAAACTCTCCTCCTGGGGCTCCAGAGCACAGATACGCAGTATTTT.